A selection of T cell receptor beta chains follows, all from one sample in a study of molecular identifiers for immune sequencing clone quantification. Via MiXCR, TCRdb re-called the PCR reads, giving one row per CDR3 protein. Altogether hundreds of thousands of distinct CDR3 sequences are present, approximately 24% being singletons, with the ten largest covering 0.6% to 0.9%. Sequencing was performed on naive CD8+ T cells from blood, with Jurkat cell RNA spiked in. The source is a human donor in good health. Some libraries in this study had Jurkat cell RNA spiked in. Each CDR3 is given with its conserved first and last residue. The D gene is left open where the match is weak. The size of a clone is reported for some rows only, either as once, few or many, or as a class for expanded clones.

>.|TRBV7-3|.|TRBJ2-1
CASSSTGGGDEQFF
TGTGCCAGCAGCTCCACCGGGGGAGGTGATGAGCAGTTCTTC
>TRBD2|TRBV12-3/TRBV12-4|many|TRBJ2-3
CASSPRLAGVTDTQYF
TGTGCCAGCAGTCCACGACTAGCGGGGGTTACAGATACGCAGTATTTT
>.|TRBV12-3/TRBV12-4|.|TRBJ2-5
CASRDLGGSQETQYF
TGTGCCAGCAGGGACCTGGGTGGGTCCCAAGAGACCCAGTACTTC
>TRBD1|TRBV5-6|.|TRBJ2-7
CASTSGTELYEQYF
TGTGCCAGCACTTCCGGGACAGAGCTCTACGAGCAGTACTTC
>TRBD2|TRBV19|few|TRBJ2-7
CASSPGGLLYEQYF
TGTGCCAGTAGTCCGGGAGGGCTGCTCTACGAGCAGTACTTC
>TRBD2|TRBV3-1|few|TRBJ2-3
CASSQTRLAGGTDTQYF
TGTGCCAGCAGCCAAACAAGACTAGCGGGAGGTACAGATACGCAGTATTTT
>.|TRBV27|.|TRBJ2-7
CASSFRGIVSEQYF
TGTGCCAGCAGTTTTCGGGGGATTGTAAGCGAGCAGTACTTC
>TRBD1|TRBV4-2|few|TRBJ2-3
CASSQDVRQGNTQYF
TGTGCCAGCAGCCAAGATGTTCGACAGGGGAATACGCAGTATTTT
>.|TRBV20-1|.|TRBJ2-7
CSAPLGDEQYF
TGCAGTGCCCCATTGGGGGACGAGCAGTACTTC
>.|TRBV29-1|many|TRBJ1-5
CSVGGFQDSNQPQHF
TGCAGCGTTGGTGGTTTTCAGGATAGCAATCAGCCCCAGCATTTT
>.|TRBV4-3|few|TRBJ2-7
CASSQGPRSYEQYF
TGCGCCAGCAGCCAAGGTCCGCGCTCCTACGAGCAGTACTTC
>.|TRBV28|.|TRBJ2-1
CASSWEKGGSYNEQFF
TGTGCCAGCAGTTGGGAGAAGGGGGGGAGCTACAATGAGCAGTTCTTC
>TRBD1|TRBV12-3/TRBV12-4|few|TRBJ2-7
CASSLRQGSYEQYF
TGTGCCAGCAGTTTACGACAGGGTTCCTACGAGCAGTACTTC
>.|TRBV6-1|many|TRBJ2-7
CASSDSGNEQYF
TGTGCCAGCAGTGATTCGGGGAACGAGCAGTACTTC
>TRBD1|TRBV29-1|many|TRBJ1-1
CSVRTGLSTEAFF
TGCAGCGTAAGGACAGGCCTGAGCACTGAAGCTTTCTTT
>.|TRBV7-9|.|TRBJ2-7
CASSTRGGGTSLYEQYF
TGTGCCAGCAGCACCAGGGGAGGGGGGACGTCGTTATACGAGCAGTACTTC
>.|TRBV12-3/TRBV12-4|many|TRBJ2-2
CASIIGQTAGELFF
TGTGCCAGCATCATCGGACAGACGGCCGGGGAGCTGTTTTTT
>.|TRBV5-1|many|TRBJ2-7
CASSSTASYEQYF
TGCGCCAGCAGCTCGACAGCCTCCTACGAGCAGTACTTC
>TRBD2|TRBV30|.|TRBJ2-7
CAWGTDEGGLAEYEQYF
TGTGCCTGGGGTACTGACGAGGGGGGACTAGCGGAGTACGAGCAGTACTTC
>.|TRBV27|many|TRBJ2-7
CASSPSVGTSYEQYF
TGTGCCAGCAGTCCTTCAGTGGGTACCTCGTACGAGCAGTACTTC
>TRBD1|TRBV6-1|few|TRBJ1-6
CASGEDRGGSPLHF
TGTGCCAGCGGGGAAGACAGGGGAGGATCACCCCTCCACTTT
>.|TRBV12-3/TRBV12-4|many|TRBJ1-5
CASSPESLGGNQPQHF
TGTGCCAGCAGTCCGGAGTCCCTCGGCGGCAATCAGCCCCAGCATTTT
>TRBD1|TRBV6-5|.|TRBJ2-6
CASSRDRGHRANVLTF
TGTGCCAGCTCCCGGGACAGGGGGCACAGGGCCAACGTCCTGACTTTC
>TRBD2|TRBV7-2|many|TRBJ2-3
CASSLLGLAGVDTQYF
TGTGCCAGCAGCCTGTTGGGGCTAGCGGGGGTGGATACGCAGTATTTT
>TRBD2|TRBV30|.|TRBJ2-2
CAWSGLENTGELFF
TGTGCCTGGTCTGGACTAGAGAACACCGGGGAGCTGTTTTTT
>.|TRBV4-3|many|TRBJ2-7
CASSQDLAGGSVGQYF
TGCGCCAGCAGCCAAGATCTGGCCGGGGGCTCGGTGGGGCAGTACTTC
>.|TRBV9|many|TRBJ1-5
CASSVDREEGNQPQHF
TGTGCCAGCAGCGTAGACAGGGAGGAGGGCAATCAGCCCCAGCATTTT
>.|TRBV21-1|.|TRBJ2-1
CASSAGGTHNEQFF
TGTGCCAGCAGCGCTGGAGGGACCCACAATGAGCAGTTCTTC
>.|TRBV4-3|.|TRBJ1-3
CASSQDIRGSGNTIYF
TGCGCCAGCAGCCAAGATATTAGGGGCAGTGGAAACACCATATATTTT
>.|TRBV3-1|few|TRBJ1-1
CASSHSGVAEAFF
TGTGCCAGCAGCCATTCGGGTGTTGCTGAAGCTTTCTTT
>.|TRBV11-2|.|TRBJ2-7
CASSLVAGDEQYF
TGTGCCAGCAGCTTAGTTGCGGGCGACGAGCAGTACTTC
>.|TRBV20-1|few|TRBJ1-5
CSARPPGAGQPQHF
TGCAGTGCTAGACCTCCTGGGGCTGGTCAGCCCCAGCATTTT
>TRBD2|TRBV27|.|TRBJ2-3
CARSPSLDQAGVSTDTQYF
TGTGCCAGAAGTCCCTCACTTGATCAAGCGGGAGTGTCGACAGATACGCAGTATTTT
>TRBD1|TRBV4-3|few|TRBJ1-1
CASSQWGQSNTEAFF
TGCGCCAGCAGCCAGTGGGGACAGTCGAACACTGAAGCTTTCTTT
>.|TRBV6-5|many|TRBJ1-5
CASTRNRGNQPQHF
TGTGCCAGCACCCGCAACAGGGGCAATCAGCCCCAGCATTTT
>.|TRBV20-1|.|TRBJ1-2
CSARDRGEDSFVNYGYTF
TGCAGTGCTAGAGATCGTGGGGAAGACAGCTTCGTTAACTATGGCTACACCTTC
>TRBD1|TRBV29-1|many|TRBJ2-7
CSVDPGTGVHEQYF
TGCAGCGTTGACCCCGGGACAGGGGTCCACGAGCAGTACTTC
>.|TRBV12-3/TRBV12-4|many|TRBJ2-7
CASSFLGAEGEQYF
TGTGCCAGCAGTTTTTTAGGGGCTGAAGGCGAGCAGTACTTC
>.|TRBV12-2|.|TRBJ1-2
CASRLVELHPVDLWLKHRPSHTF
TGTGCAAGTCGCTTAGTTGAACTCCACCCCGTCGACCTATGGCTCAAGCATAGGCCTTCTCACACCTTC
>.|TRBV28|many|TRBJ2-3
CASSFSSRGDTQYF
TGTGCCAGCAGTTTCTCGTCTCGGGGAGATACGCAGTATTTT
>.|TRBV6-5|.|TRBJ1-6
CASSYRWVDDNSPLHF
TGTGCCAGCAGTTACCGCTGGGTAGATGATAATTCACCCCTCCACTTT
>.|TRBV5-1|many|TRBJ2-7
CASSADYPLEQYF
TGCGCCAGCAGCGCGGACTATCCTCTCGAGCAGTACTTC
>TRBD1|TRBV4-3|.|TRBJ1-1
CASSPQGTGTLNTEAFF
TGCGCCAGCAGCCCCCAGGGGACAGGTACTCTGAACACTGAAGCTTTCTTT
>.|TRBV4-1|few|TRBJ1-5
CASSQTQDPNQPQHF
TGCGCCAGCAGCCAAACCCAAGACCCTAATCAGCCCCAGCATTTT
>.|TRBV6-5|few|TRBJ1-5
CASSYAPLGAGGNQPQHF
TGTGCCAGCAGTTACGCCCCGTTGGGGGCAGGGGGCAATCAGCCCCAGCATTTT
>.|TRBV7-2|many|TRBJ2-7
CASTQGPSSYEQYF
TGTGCCAGCACCCAAGGACCGAGCTCCTACGAGCAGTACTTC
>.|TRBV18|.|TRBJ2-3
CASSPLGRSTDTQYF
TGTGCCAGCTCACCATTGGGGAGATCCACAGATACGCAGTATTTT
>.|TRBV2|.|TRBJ2-3
CASSEWAESTDTQYF
TGTGCCAGCAGTGAATGGGCAGAAAGCACAGATACGCAGTATTTT
>.|TRBV12-3/TRBV12-4|few|TRBJ1-2
CASSTLLTNYGYTF
TGTGCCAGCAGTACCCTGCTCACTAACTATGGCTACACCTTC
>.|TRBV4-1|many|TRBJ2-5
CASSQAPQYQETQYF
TGCGCCAGCAGCCAAGCCCCCCAGTACCAAGAGACCCAGTACTTC
>.|TRBV30|few|TRBJ1-5
CAWSRGLGNQPQHF
TGTGCCTGGAGTAGGGGCCTGGGCAATCAGCCCCAGCATTTT
>.|TRBV25-1|few|TRBJ1-2
CASSLRSRGNRGHGYTF
TGTGCCAGCAGTCTTCGGTCCCGGGGGAACCGGGGACATGGCTACACCTTC
>TRBD1|TRBV5-4|many|TRBJ1-1
CASSLTGQGLNTEAFF
TGTGCCAGCAGCTTGACTGGACAGGGGTTGAACACTGAAGCTTTCTTT
>TRBD1|TRBV19|.|TRBJ2-2
CATDRGRTGELFF
TGTGCCACGGACAGGGGGAGGACCGGGGAGCTGTTTTTT
>.|TRBV9|many|TRBJ1-1
CASSVEGANTEAFF
TGTGCCAGCAGCGTAGAGGGAGCCAACACTGAAGCTTTCTTT
>.|TRBV12-3/TRBV12-4|.|TRBJ2-3
CASSFIGGDTDTQYF
TGTGCCAGCAGTTTTATCGGGGGAGATACAGATACGCAGTATTTT